This T cell receptor (beta chain) was recovered during a study of control samples from healthy donors and cancer patients. The repertoire was sequenced with immunoSEQ multiplex PCR; TCRdb's copy has only in-frame clones and lacks some. The table shows roughly 45,000 clones, with around 90% occurring only once. Germline assignment: CDR1 GTSNPN and CDR2 SVGIG (reference sequence). The CDR3 has 15 amino acids. V was clipped by 2 bases and J by 1 base, with 13 bases between them. The sample holds a few counts of this clone. The sequenced sample was PBMCs. This TCR derives from a man under 40 with colorectal cancer. The chain links TRBV30 to TRBJ2-3; D ambiguous. In nucleotides, the CDR3 is TGTGCCTGGAGTCCTCTAGGACGGGGCACAGATACGCAGTATTTT. Its translation: CAWSPLGRGTDTQYF.